The 28 T cell receptor beta chains presented below share a single source sample, sequenced in a study of blood T cell repertoires in COVID-19. Sequencing used immunoSEQ multiplex PCR; TCRdb keeps in-frame clones, though not all of them. Among 30,000 to 40,000 clones, 80% were seen once, and the ten largest hold 35% to 45%. The sample was peripheral blood. Receptor source: a man older than 75 with active or convalescent COVID-19.

The rearrangement uses TRBV3-1 (or the pseudogene TRBV3-2) and TRBJ2-3; D is possibly TRBD2 (5 bases). Germline V gene data show CDR1 as LGHDT and CDR2 as YNNKEL (reference sequence). V was clipped by 1 base and J by 8 bases, with 10 bases between them. This CDR3 contains 13 residues. CDR3 DNA: TGTGCCAGCAGCCAAGGAGGACTCAGTACGCAGTATTTT. It yields the protein CASSQGGLSTQYF.

The chain couples TRBV12-5 to TRBJ1-4; D gene ambiguous. The V gene lost 2 bases and the J gene lost 2 bases, with 18 bases spanning the gap. The CDR3 covers 18 residues. Germline assignment: CDR1 LGHNT and CDR2 FRNRAP. This CDR3 reads CASGLPRAYGATNEKLFF. As DNA, the CDR3 is TGTGCTAGTGGTTTGCCGCGGGCCTATGGTGCGACTAATGAAAAACTGTTTTTT.

CDR3 residues: CSAGVGEQYF. CDR3 sequence (DNA): TGTTCGGCAGGGGTTGGGGAGCAGTACTTC. The genes are TRBV30 and TRBJ2-7, with a tentative D call TRBD1 (6 bases). CDR3 size: 10 residues. CDR1 is GTSNPN and CDR2 is SVGIG in the germline V gene (reference sequence).

The chain couples TRBV10-3 to TRBJ2-2, with D possibly matching TRBD2 (5 bases). The V end lost 7 bases, the J end lost 0 bases, and 15 bases lay between the germline ends. Germline CDR1 reads ENHRY; CDR2 reads SYGVKD. This CDR3 is built from 16 residues. CDR3 sequence reads: CAITFTQTTNTGELFF. CDR3 DNA sequence: TGTGCCATCACGTTCACACAGACTACGAACACCGGGGAGCTGTTTTTT.

The chain has TRBV13 and TRBJ1-2, with 9 nucleotides matching TRBD1. The CDR3 has 13 residues. V lost 4 bases and J lost 8; bases outside the gene matches: 5. Germline values: CDR1 PRHDT, CDR2 FYEKMQ (reference sequence). The CDR3 here is CASSSQGARGYTF. CDR3 DNA: TGTGCCAGCAGCTCACAGGGGGCGCGGGGCTACACCTTC. Combining the CDR3 with reference TRBV13 and TRBJ1-2 gives the whole variable domain AAGVIQSPRHLIKEKRETATLKCYPIPRHDTVYWYQQGPGQDPQFLISFYEKMQSDKGSIPDRFSAQQFSDYHSELNMSSLELGDSALYFCASSSQGARGYTFGSGTRLTVV.

This clone has only a few counts. The J gene is TRBJ1-1, the V gene TRBV6-2 or TRBV6-3; D may be TRBD1 (6 bases). V shed 4 bases and J shed 6 bases, with 9 bases lying between them. This CDR3 spans 12 amino acids. Germline loops: CDR1 MNHEY, CDR2 SVGEGT. CDR3 sequence (DNA): TGTGCCAGCAGTTTGTGGGGGCCTGAAGCTTTCTTT. As protein: CASSLWGPEAFF.

This clone turned up a few times. The chain recombines TRBV5-6 with TRBJ2-3, with D possibly being TRBD2 (6 bases). The germline V and J ends were trimmed by 3 bases and 10 bases, with 12 bases remaining between them. Germline V gene sequence: CDR1 SGHDT, CDR2 YYEEEE. CDR3 length: 12 amino acids. This CDR3 reads CASSWGGEAQYF. Here the CDR3 DNA reads TGTGCCAGCAGCTGGGGTGGGGAGGCGCAGTATTTT.

This chain uses TRBV9 with TRBJ2-3, with 7 bases aligning to TRBD1. This CDR3 comprises 14 residues. Germline loops: CDR1 SGDLS, CDR2 YYNGEE. The V gene end was trimmed by 1 base and the J gene end by 9 bases; junction bases not matched to a gene: 8. CDR3 nucleotides: TGTGCCAGCAGCGTAAATCGACAGGGTGAAACGCAGTATTTT. Amino acids: CASSVNRQGETQYF.

This clone was detected only a few times. The chain joins TRBV2 to TRBJ2-1; 12 bases are shared with TRBD1. The CDR3 spans 14 residues. V lost 8 bases and J lost 8; bases outside the gene matches: 7. In germline, CDR1 is SNHLY, CDR2 FYNNEI. CDR3 residues: CASRGQGADYEQFF. The CDR3 DNA follows: TGTGCCAGCCGGGGACAGGGGGCAGACTATGAGCAGTTCTTC.

This clone is a singleton in its sample. The chain has TRBV5-6 and TRBJ1-1; 12 bases agree with TRBD1. V dropped 1 base and J dropped 5; count of bases not matched to a gene: 9. Germline values: CDR1 SGHDT, CDR2 YYEEEE. CDR3 length: 17 amino acids. The CDR3 nucleotides read TGTGCCAGCAGCTTGCCAATTCCGGGACAGGGGGCAACTGAAGCTTTCTTT. Protein sequence: CASSLPIPGQGATEAFF.

The V gene is TRBV18, the J gene TRBJ1-5; D remains unclear. The CDR3 is 13 residues long. Germline values: CDR1 KGHSH, CDR2 LQKENI. The V end was cut by 2 bases, the J end by 5 bases, with 7 bases between. Here the CDR3 reads CASSPGRDQPQHF. The DNA of the CDR3 is TGTGCCAGCTCACCAGGGCGAGATCAGCCCCAGCATTTT.

This clone was counted between two and nine times. CDR3 bases: TGTGCCAGCAGGGAGGAATCCTACGAGCAGTACTTC. Its protein is CASREESYEQYF. This sequence joins TRBV2 and TRBJ2-7; D may be TRBD2 (5 bases). CDR1 and CDR2 from the germline V gene are SNHLY and FYNNEI. The V and J ends lost 6 bases and 1 base respectively, with 7 bases between them. The CDR3 length is 12 residues.

The chain couples TRBV6-4 to TRBJ2-5; D possibly corresponds to TRBD2 (7 bases). Trimming shortened V by 5 bases and J by 2 bases, and 15 bases separated the two germline ends. The germline CDR1 and CDR2 sequences are MRHNA and SNTAGT. The CDR3 covers 15 residues. CDR3 sequence: CASSLGGGPQETQYF. In DNA, the CDR3 is TGTGCCAGCAGTTTAGGGGGGGGCCCTCAAGAGACCCAGTACTTC.

This clone has just a few counts. V usage is TRBV3-1 (or the pseudogene TRBV3-2) and J usage is TRBJ2-2; 10 bases are a match to TRBD2. CDR1 and CDR2 (germline): LGHDT, YNNKEL (reference sequence). The CDR3 is 17 residues long. With 1 base clipped from V and 4 bases from J, the junction kept 6 bases outside the gene matches. The CDR3 is CASSQVTLAGATGELFF. CDR3 in DNA: TGTGCCAGCAGCCAAGTAACCCTAGCGGGAGCCACCGGGGAGCTGTTTTTT.

DNA for the CDR3: TGTGCCAGCAGCTTAGAGGACCGGGGGAGCACTGAAGCTTTCTTT. Protein: CASSLEDRGSTEAFF. This chain links TRBV11-1 with TRBJ1-1; D might be TRBD1 (5 bases). Trimming removed 1 base at V and 4 bases at J, with 13 bases between. Germline V CDR1 and CDR2: SGHAT, FQDESV (reference sequence). The CDR3 covers 15 residues.

The V call is TRBV5-5, the J call TRBJ2-3; weak D call: TRBD1 (6 bases). There are 14 residues in the CDR3. Per germline, CDR1 SGHKS and CDR2 YYEKEE (reference sequence). Trimming pared 0 bases from V and 1 base from J, leaving 6 bases between. The CDR3 DNA sequence: TGTGCCAGCAGCTTGGACAGGGGCACAGATACGCAGTATTTT. Amino acids: CASSLDRGTDTQYF.

The chain uses TRBV5-8 and TRBJ2-1; 8 nucleotides match TRBD2. The junction had 15 bases not matched to a gene; V was cut back by 3 bases and J by 7 bases. The CDR3 spans 17 residues. CDR1 and CDR2 from the germline V gene are SGHTS and YDEGEE. In nucleotides, the CDR3 is TGTGCCAGCAGCTGGGACACCTCGGGACTAGTTGTGAATGAGCAGTTCTTC. This gives the protein CASSWDTSGLVVNEQFF.

V gene TRBV9 combines with J gene TRBJ2-3; D is undetermined. The CDR3 runs to 13 residues. Trimming pared 3 bases from V and 3 bases from J, leaving 8 bases between. In germline, CDR1 is SGDLS, CDR2 YYNGEE. CDR3 sequence (DNA): TGTGCCAGCAGCGCCCTTAATACAGATACGCAGTATTTT. It yields the protein CASSALNTDTQYF.

The J gene is TRBJ2-1, the V gene TRBV10-3; tentatively, D is TRBD2 (7 bases). The V end was cut by 3 bases, the J end by 0 bases, with 12 bases between. The length of the CDR3 is 16 residues. The germline CDR1 and CDR2 sequences are ENHRY and SYGVKD. CDR3 in DNA: TGTGCCATCAGTGATAGGGGGGGGAGCTCCTACAATGAGCAGTTCTTC. This translates into CAISDRGGSSYNEQFF.

J is TRBJ2-7 and V is TRBV21-1; the table's TRBD2 call for D was not verified on the DNA. TRBV21-1 is tagged as a pseudogene. The CDR3 runs to 19 residues. As DNA, the CDR3 is TGTGCCAGCAGCAAAGTAAGACCGAAGAGGACTATCAGAGGGGTCGAGCAGTACTTC. It is translated as CASSKVRPKRTIRGVEQYF.

This sequence joins TRBV5-8 and TRBJ1-1, with 7 bases aligning to TRBD1. CDR1 SGHTS and CDR2 YDEGEE come from the germline V gene. The CDR3 is made up of 17 amino acids. With 0 bases clipped from V and 11 bases from J, the junction kept 19 bases outside the gene matches. CDR3 bases: TGTGCCAGCAGCTTGGGGGACAGAGGGGGCACCACACTGAAGGCTTTCTTT. As protein: CASSLGDRGGTTLKAFF.

The V call is TRBV5-1, the J call TRBJ1-3; the D gene is possibly TRBD1 (5 bases). Trimming shortened V by 2 bases and J by 2 bases, and 11 bases separated the two germline ends. The CDR3 totals 15 residues. Germline CDR1 SGHRS, CDR2 YFSETQ. CDR3 protein: CASSFQGSAGNTIYF. The CDR3 region has the DNA TGCGCCAGCAGCTTTCAGGGATCCGCTGGAAACACCATATATTTT.

The chain carries TRBV18 and TRBJ1-2, with a tentative D call TRBD1 (6 bases). The CDR3 totals 16 residues. Trimming took 2 bases from V and 8 from J, leaving 21 bases between them. The germline V gene encodes CDR1 KGHSH and CDR2 LQKENI. The CDR3 spells CASSPSPGTLPGGYTF. DNA of the CDR3: TGTGCCAGCTCACCATCGCCCGGGACACTTCCCGGGGGCTACACCTTC.

This chain joins TRBV5-4 and TRBJ2-3, with 9 bases fitting TRBD2. V lost 2 bases and J lost 0; bases outside the gene matches: 4. In germline, CDR1 is SGHNT, CDR2 YYREEE (reference sequence). The CDR3 has 16 residues. CDR3 sequence: CASSLIAGASTDTQYF. For the CDR3, the DNA is TGTGCCAGCAGCTTAATAGCGGGAGCTAGCACAGATACGCAGTATTTT.

The chain has TRBV5-4 and TRBJ2-7, with D tentatively TRBD1 (6 bases). CDR3 length: 14 amino acids. The V gene lost 4 bases and the J gene lost 0 bases, with 11 bases spanning the gap. CDR1 SGHNT and CDR2 YYREEE come from the germline V gene (reference sequence). As DNA, the CDR3 is TGTGCCAGCAGCACCGGACAGAACTCCTACGAGCAGTACTTC. The encoded protein is CASSTGQNSYEQYF.

The rearrangement joins TRBV5-6 to TRBJ2-2, with D unresolved. This CDR3 comprises 13 residues. CDR1 is SGHDT and CDR2 is YYEEEE in the germline V gene. V lost 0 bases and J lost 5, with 5 bases in between. CDR3 amino acids: CASSLVQTGELFF. CDR3 DNA sequence: TGTGCCAGCAGCTTGGTACAGACCGGGGAGCTGTTTTTT.

The sample holds a few counts of this clone. The V call is TRBV27, the J call TRBJ1-1, with a weak D call TRBD1 (5 bases). Deletions cut 2 bases from V and 5 bases from J, with 9 bases between. This CDR3 has 13 amino acids. Germline V gene data show CDR1 as MNHEY and CDR2 as SMNVEV (reference sequence). The CDR3 region is CASSLGAATEAFF. The CDR3, as DNA: TGTGCCAGCAGTTTAGGGGCAGCTACTGAAGCTTTCTTT.

The chain carries TRBV3-1 (or the pseudogene TRBV3-2) and TRBJ2-7; TRBD1 matches at 10 bases. CDR3 size: 13 residues. V dropped 7 bases and J dropped 5; count of bases not matched to a gene: 5. Germline assignment: CDR1 LGHDT and CDR2 YNNKEL (reference sequence). CDR3 sequence (DNA): TGTGCCAGCACCGGGGACAGGGGCGACGAGCAGTACTTC. Protein sequence: CASTGDRGDEQYF.